This record looks at one T cell receptor (beta chain) sequence and its context. Its cognate antigen is unknown. The record originates from a study of T cell responses to AZD1222 COVID-19 vaccine. General study results and limits: A rise in Spike-specific TCR breadth and depth followed two AZD1222 doses. Regions 160-218 and 743-854 held dominance among vaccine-associated CD4 TCRs, which spanned spike.

Profiling relied on immunoSEQ multiplex PCR, and the TCRdb table lists in-frame clones only, not all of them. Here the sample spans 95,000 to 130,000 clones, over 75% being singletons. The receptor was derived from an adult in good health. Sample: peripheral blood, taken on day 0 of AZD1222 vaccination.

The CDR3 nucleotides read TGTGCCAGCAGTATTGTGGGGGGCACAGATACGCAGTATTTT. Its translation: CASSIVGGTDTQYF. This chain joins TRBV14 and TRBJ2-3, with D perhaps being TRBD1 or TRBD2 (5 bases each). This CDR3 is built from 14 residues. Germline loops: CDR1 SGHDN, CDR2 FVKESK. Trimming left V 6 bases short and J 1 base short, with 11 bases between.